The rows below give T cell receptor beta chains drawn from one sample of a study of T cells in Graves' hyperthyroidism and ophthalmopathy. One entry per CDR3 protein, called by TCRdb with MiXCR from the multiplex PCR reads. The sample contains 480,000 or so distinct CDR3 sequences, approximately 49% of which appear only once. Input material: peripheral blood or thyroid tissue (not recorded which). The receptors stem from an adult woman with Graves' disease, either hyperthyroidism or ophthalmopathy (not recorded which). Each CDR3 is given with its conserved first and last residue. Fields, in order: clone size, J gene, D gene, V gene, CDR3 protein, CDR3 DNA. A D gene is named only where the DNA matches it firmly. Clone size appears in some rows only: once, few, many, or a class for an expanded clone.

abundance: -
j_gene: TRBJ2-7
d_gene: TRBD1
v_gene: TRBV7-9
CDR3aa: CASSLSGQGSYEQYF
CDR3nt: TGTGCCAGCAGCTTATCAGGACAGGGGTCCTACGAGCAGTACTTC

abundance: few
j_gene: TRBJ1-3
d_gene: -
v_gene: TRBV10-1
CDR3aa: CASRVSGNTIYF
CDR3nt: TGCGCCAGCAGGGTCTCTGGAAACACCATATATTTT

abundance: -
j_gene: TRBJ2-5
d_gene: TRBD2
v_gene: TRBV2
CDR3aa: CASSEWLAGGSVEETQYF
CDR3nt: TGTGCCAGCAGTGAATGGCTAGCGGGAGGGTCGGTGGAGGAGACCCAGTACTTC

abundance: many
j_gene: TRBJ2-7
d_gene: -
v_gene: TRBV12-3/TRBV12-4
CDR3aa: CASSLEQDSYEQYF
CDR3nt: TGTGCCAGCAGTTTAGAACAGGACTCCTACGAGCAGTACTTC

abundance: -
j_gene: TRBJ2-2
d_gene: TRBD2
v_gene: TRBV10-2
CDR3aa: CASSHPVVAGEVGELFF
CDR3nt: TGCGCCAGCAGCCACCCTGTGGTAGCGGGAGAGGTCGGGGAGCTGTTTTTT

abundance: many
j_gene: TRBJ2-3
d_gene: -
v_gene: TRBV7-9
CDR3aa: CATAIDGLSTDTQYF
CDR3nt: TGTGCCACAGCGATAGACGGACTCAGCACAGATACGCAGTATTTT

abundance: -
j_gene: TRBJ1-2
d_gene: -
v_gene: TRBV7-2
CDR3aa: CASSAGPGGGYTF
CDR3nt: TGTGCCAGCAGCGCGGGACCCGGTGGTGGCTACACCTTC

abundance: -
j_gene: TRBJ1-2
d_gene: -
v_gene: TRBV10-3
CDR3aa: CASSLKWRDLGSGYTF
CDR3nt: TGTGCCAGCAGTCTGAAATGGAGGGACTTGGGTTCTGGCTACACCTTC

abundance: few
j_gene: TRBJ1-2
d_gene: TRBD1
v_gene: TRBV20-1
CDR3aa: CSASTGTGPGYTF
CDR3nt: TGCAGTGCTAGTACCGGGACAGGGCCCGGCTACACCTTC

abundance: many
j_gene: TRBJ2-2
d_gene: -
v_gene: TRBV2
CDR3aa: CASSASSGELFF
CDR3nt: TGTGCCAGCAGTGCTTCTTCCGGGGAGCTGTTTTTT

abundance: few
j_gene: TRBJ2-7
d_gene: TRBD1
v_gene: TRBV10-3
CDR3aa: CAIRRTGSVYEQYF
CDR3nt: TGTGCCATCAGGCGGACAGGGAGCGTCTACGAGCAGTACTTC

abundance: -
j_gene: TRBJ1-6
d_gene: -
v_gene: TRBV3-1
CDR3aa: CASTTAVGLNSPLHF
CDR3nt: TGTGCCAGCACCACGGCCGTGGGCTTGAATTCACCCCTCCACTTT

abundance: few
j_gene: TRBJ2-7
d_gene: -
v_gene: TRBV6-2/TRBV6-3
CDR3aa: CASSSGAYEQYF
CDR3nt: TGTGCCAGCAGTTCCGGGGCCTACGAGCAGTACTTC

abundance: -
j_gene: TRBJ1-1
d_gene: -
v_gene: TRBV29-1
CDR3aa: CSQTRTGNLNTEAFF
CDR3nt: TGCAGCCAAACACGGACGGGGAACTTGAACACTGAAGCTTTCTTT

abundance: -
j_gene: TRBJ1-2
d_gene: -
v_gene: TRBV7-9
CDR3aa: CASSLGGGLSYGYTF
CDR3nt: TGTGCCAGCAGCTTGGGAGGGGGTCTGTCCTATGGCTACACCTTC

abundance: -
j_gene: TRBJ2-5
d_gene: -
v_gene: TRBV20-1
CDR3aa: CSARELGGVETQYF
CDR3nt: TGCAGTGCTAGAGAGTTAGGGGGGGTGGAGACCCAGTACTTC

abundance: -
j_gene: TRBJ2-5
d_gene: -
v_gene: TRBV19
CDR3aa: CASRTTGSGETQYF
CDR3nt: TGTGCCAGTAGGACCACAGGGAGTGGAGAGACCCAGTACTTC

abundance: -
j_gene: TRBJ2-2
d_gene: -
v_gene: TRBV5-5
CDR3aa: CASRVGRSYTGELFF
CDR3nt: TGTGCCAGCAGGGTGGGCAGGTCCTACACCGGGGAGCTGTTTTTT

abundance: -
j_gene: TRBJ2-2
d_gene: -
v_gene: TRBV27
CDR3aa: CASSPRSHTGELFF
CDR3nt: TGTGCCAGCAGTCCGAGGTCCCACACCGGGGAGCTGTTTTTT

abundance: -
j_gene: TRBJ1-1
d_gene: -
v_gene: TRBV12-3/TRBV12-4
CDR3aa: CASGQGRDDTEAFF
CDR3nt: TGTGCCAGCGGCCAGGGCAGGGACGACACTGAAGCTTTCTTT

abundance: -
j_gene: TRBJ1-5
d_gene: -
v_gene: TRBV20-1
CDR3aa: CSASFFGGADQPQHF
CDR3nt: TGCAGTGCTAGCTTCTTTGGGGGGGCGGATCAGCCCCAGCATTTT

abundance: -
j_gene: TRBJ2-7
d_gene: -
v_gene: TRBV11-2
CDR3aa: CASRASYGEQYF
CDR3nt: TGTGCCAGCAGGGCTAGCTACGGCGAGCAGTACTTC

abundance: -
j_gene: TRBJ1-2
d_gene: -
v_gene: TRBV2
CDR3aa: CASSELRGRDGSRGYTF
CDR3nt: TGTGCCAGCAGTGAACTACGGGGGAGGGACGGGTCTCGTGGCTACACCTTC

abundance: -
j_gene: TRBJ2-3
d_gene: -
v_gene: TRBV20-1
CDR3aa: CSAARPGHSTDTQYF
CDR3nt: TGCAGTGCCGCCCGCCCAGGCCATAGCACAGATACGCAGTATTTT

abundance: -
j_gene: TRBJ1-1
d_gene: -
v_gene: TRBV2
CDR3aa: CASSERVQVGAFF
CDR3nt: TGTGCCAGCAGTGAACGGGTACAGGTGGGGGCTTTCTTT

abundance: -
j_gene: TRBJ1-1
d_gene: -
v_gene: TRBV12-3/TRBV12-4
CDR3aa: CASSLDRAAAFF
CDR3nt: TGTGCCAGCAGTTTAGACAGGGCGGCAGCTTTCTTT

abundance: -
j_gene: TRBJ2-5
d_gene: TRBD1
v_gene: TRBV12-3/TRBV12-4
CDR3aa: CASRTGLETQYF
CDR3nt: TGTGCCAGCAGGACAGGGTTGGAGACCCAGTACTTC

abundance: -
j_gene: TRBJ2-7
d_gene: -
v_gene: TRBV29-1
CDR3aa: CSVEGGFFYEQYF
CDR3nt: TGCAGCGTTGAAGGGGGCTTCTTCTACGAGCAGTACTTC

abundance: -
j_gene: TRBJ1-4
d_gene: -
v_gene: TRBV11-2
CDR3aa: CASSDGLGEKLFF
CDR3nt: TGTGCCAGCAGCGACGGACTTGGTGAAAAACTGTTTTTT

abundance: -
j_gene: TRBJ1-2
d_gene: -
v_gene: TRBV28
CDR3aa: CASIPSSGVYGYTF
CDR3nt: TGTGCCAGCATCCCTAGCTCGGGGGTTTATGGCTACACCTTC

abundance: -
j_gene: TRBJ1-6
d_gene: TRBD1
v_gene: TRBV5-5
CDR3aa: CASSVPGQGESPLHF
CDR3nt: TGTGCCAGCAGCGTACCGGGACAGGGTGAATCACCCCTCCACTTT

abundance: many
j_gene: TRBJ1-1
d_gene: -
v_gene: TRBV20-1
CDR3aa: CSAKNSQNTEAFF
CDR3nt: TGCAGTGCTAAGAACAGCCAGAACACTGAAGCTTTCTTT

abundance: -
j_gene: TRBJ1-5
d_gene: -
v_gene: TRBV19
CDR3aa: CASSTGGGGAGQPQHF
CDR3nt: TGTGCCAGTAGCACCGGGGGTGGGGGGGCAGGCCAGCCCCAGCATTTT

abundance: -
j_gene: TRBJ2-7
d_gene: TRBD2
v_gene: TRBV6-6
CDR3aa: CASREGLAGWYEQYF
CDR3nt: TGTGCCAGCCGGGAAGGGCTAGCGGGTTGGTACGAGCAGTACTTC

abundance: -
j_gene: TRBJ2-1
d_gene: -
v_gene: TRBV10-3
CDR3aa: CAISDGGSGANEQFF
CDR3nt: TGTGCCATCAGTGACGGTGGGAGTGGAGCGAATGAGCAGTTCTTC

abundance: -
j_gene: TRBJ2-7
d_gene: TRBD1
v_gene: TRBV7-9
CDR3aa: CASSLGLPGQGYEQYF
CDR3nt: TGTGCCAGCAGCTTGGGACTCCCGGGACAGGGCTACGAGCAGTACTTC

abundance: many
j_gene: TRBJ1-6
d_gene: -
v_gene: TRBV20-1
CDR3aa: CSARDGSEASPLHF
CDR3nt: TGCAGTGCTAGAGATGGCAGTGAGGCCTCACCCCTCCACTTT

abundance: -
j_gene: TRBJ1-2
d_gene: -
v_gene: TRBV7-2
CDR3aa: CASSSQDGNYGYTF
CDR3nt: TGTGCCAGCAGCTCCCAGGACGGAAACTATGGCTACACCTTC

abundance: -
j_gene: TRBJ1-1
d_gene: TRBD1
v_gene: TRBV3-1
CDR3aa: CASSQDGTGFLNTEAFF
CDR3nt: TGTGCCAGCAGCCAAGACGGGACAGGGTTTTTGAACACTGAAGCTTTCTTT

abundance: few
j_gene: TRBJ1-5
d_gene: -
v_gene: TRBV27
CDR3aa: CASSLSSVAGALGNQPQHF
CDR3nt: TGTGCCAGCAGTTTATCTTCCGTGGCGGGCGCGCTCGGCAATCAGCCCCAGCATTTT

abundance: once
j_gene: TRBJ1-2
d_gene: -
v_gene: TRBV2
CDR3aa: CASSVGREFGYTF
CDR3nt: TGTGCCAGCAGTGTCGGGCGGGAGTTCGGCTACACCTTC

abundance: many
j_gene: TRBJ1-2
d_gene: TRBD1
v_gene: TRBV6-1
CDR3aa: CASSEARGQGSGYTF
CDR3nt: TGTGCCAGCAGTGAAGCCCGAGGACAGGGGAGTGGCTACACCTTC

abundance: -
j_gene: TRBJ1-2
d_gene: -
v_gene: TRBV9
CDR3aa: CASRLDSDYGYTF
CDR3nt: TGTGCCAGCAGACTGGACAGTGACTATGGCTACACCTTC

abundance: few
j_gene: TRBJ2-7
d_gene: TRBD2
v_gene: TRBV28
CDR3aa: CASSGPISSGRALYF
CDR3nt: TGTGCCAGCAGTGGACCCATTTCTAGCGGGAGGGCCCTGTACTTC

abundance: -
j_gene: TRBJ2-7
d_gene: TRBD2
v_gene: TRBV12-3/TRBV12-4
CDR3aa: CASSVLAESYEQYF
CDR3nt: TGTGCCAGCAGCGTACTAGCGGAGTCCTACGAGCAGTACTTC

abundance: -
j_gene: TRBJ1-1
d_gene: -
v_gene: TRBV24-1
CDR3aa: CAISEEGWGNTEAFF
CDR3nt: TGTGCCATCAGTGAGGAAGGTTGGGGGAACACTGAAGCTTTCTTT

abundance: -
j_gene: TRBJ1-2
d_gene: -
v_gene: TRBV20-1
CDR3aa: CSARERELNYGYTF
CDR3nt: TGCAGTGCTAGAGAGCGTGAACTAAACTATGGCTACACCTTC

abundance: few
j_gene: TRBJ1-1
d_gene: -
v_gene: TRBV20-1
CDR3aa: CSGVQGNTEAFF
CDR3nt: TGCAGTGGCGTCCAGGGAAACACTGAAGCTTTCTTT